The 10 T cell receptor beta chains below all came from one sample that was sequenced in a study of CD8 T cells in Susac syndrome. Random hexamers primed reverse transcription of about 0.5 to 1 ug RNA. A single record per CDR3 protein comes from TCRdb applying MiXCR to the immunoSEQ multiplex PCR reads. The table lists around 200,000 distinct CDR3 sequences, about 94% of them singletons, with around 0.096% in the top ten. The sequenced sample consisted of CD4+ T cells from PBMCs. Receptors originate from a human donor with Susac syndrome.

This chain joins TRBV20-1 and TRBJ1-2; D is unclear. There are 12 residues in the CDR3. Trimming took off 0 bases at V and 11 bases at J, with 13 bases between the two ends. Germline CDR1 and CDR2: DFQATT and SNEGSKA (reference sequence). The CDR3 loop is CSARDPVRGYTF. The CDR3 DNA reads TGCAGTGCTAGAGACCCCGTAAGAGGTTACACCTTC.

This chain connects TRBV20-1 to TRBJ2-5; D perhaps matches TRBD2 (7 bases). Germline CDR1 and CDR2: DFQATT and SNEGSKA (reference sequence). The CDR3 has 11 amino acids. The CDR3 coding sequence is TGCGGGGGGGGCCTCCAAGAGACCCAGTACTTC. As protein: CGGGLQETQYF.

In its sample, this clonotype was seen once. This rearrangement joins TRBV18 to TRBJ1-2; 8 bases map to TRBD1. There are 16 residues in the CDR3. Germline-derived CDR1 and CDR2 are KGHSH and LQKENI. Trimming at V came to 3 bases and at J to 1 base, leaving 7 bases not matched to a gene. As DNA, the CDR3 is TGTGCCAGCTCACCTAATCAGGGGGCAATTAACTATGGCTACACCTTC. This sequence encodes CASSPNQGAINYGYTF.

The chain couples TRBV6-5 to TRBJ2-7, with a weak D call TRBD2 (7 bases). The CDR3 is made up of 16 amino acids. Germline values: CDR1 MNHEY, CDR2 SVGAGI. Between the trimmed V and J ends, which lost 0 bases and 2 bases, there was a span of 14 bases. The CDR3 protein is CASSYSSRGRPYEQYF. CDR3 nucleotide sequence: TGTGCCAGCAGTTACTCCTCGCGGGGGCGACCCTACGAGCAGTACTTC.

The chain is built from TRBV19 and TRBJ2-5; 8 nucleotides agree with TRBD1. Trimming cost V 4 bases and J 4 bases; bases outside gene matches: 8. CDR1 and CDR2 (germline): LNHDA, SQIVND (reference sequence). The CDR3 consists of 15 residues. CDR3 in amino acids: CASSKSRTGTETQYF. The CDR3 DNA is TGTGCCAGTAGTAAGTCTCGGACAGGGACAGAGACCCAGTACTTC.

The gene calls are TRBV21-1 and TRBJ1-4; TRBD1 is the table's D call and was not checked against the DNA. TRBV21-1 is a listed pseudogene. This CDR3 spans 15 amino acids. DNA for the CDR3: TGTGCCAGCAGCAAAGGCTGGGGCGGTCATGAAAAACTGTTTTTT. This translates into CASSKGWGGHEKLFF.

The chain joins TRBV12-3 or TRBV12-4 to TRBJ2-2, with D possibly TRBD2 on 6 matching bases. The CDR3 extends over 17 amino acids. V lost 3 bases to trimming and J lost 6 bases, with 20 bases between them. The CDR3 spells CASSFDVGGVDSGELFF. The CDR3 nucleotides are TGTGCCAGCAGTTTCGACGTCGGAGGGGTGGACTCCGGGGAGCTGTTTTTT.

This clonotype showed up just once. V usage is TRBV20-1 and J usage is TRBJ2-5; 9 nucleotides agree with TRBD1. Germline V gene data show CDR1 as DFQATT and CDR2 as SNEGSKA (reference sequence). Trimming took 1 base from V and 4 from J; bases not matched to a gene: 4. The CDR3 extends over 14 amino acids. CDR3 residues: CSARGETGGETQYF. The CDR3 bases are TGCAGTGCTAGAGGCGAGACAGGGGGAGAGACCCAGTACTTC.

The rearrangement uses TRBV7-8 and TRBJ2-1, with 9 positions matching TRBD2. Germline CDR1 and CDR2: SGHVS and FQNEAQ. The V segment lost 1 base and the J segment 6 bases; nucleotides outside the gene matches: 7. The CDR3 is 16 residues long. In DNA form, the CDR3 reads TGTGCCAGCAGCTTAGTTGTCGCGGGGGGGCCCAATGAGCAGTTCTTC. Its protein is CASSLVVAGGPNEQFF.

This clonotype showed up just a few times. This chain joins TRBV7-3 and TRBJ2-3; 11 bases align to TRBD1. CDR1 and CDR2 from the germline V gene are SGHTA and FQGTGA. Trimming took 1 base from V and 3 from J; bases not matched to a gene: 3. The CDR3 is made up of 16 amino acids. CDR3 DNA sequence: TGTGCCAGCAGCTTAAGTGGGACAGGGGGAACAGATACGCAGTATTTT. It specifies CASSLSGTGGTDTQYF. The variable domain in full, completed from reference TRBV7-3 and TRBJ2-3, reads GAGVSQTPSNKVTEKGKYVELRCDPISGHTALYWYRQSLGQGPEFLIYFQGTGAADDSGLPNDRFFAVRPEGSVSTLKIQRTERGDSAVYLCASSLSGTGGTDTQYFGPGTRLTVL.